This T cell receptor (beta chain) is from a study of blood T cell repertoires in COVID-19. Germline lookup yields CDR1 GTSNPN and CDR2 SVGIG (reference sequence). The CDR3 is made up of 14 amino acids. V lost 0 bases to trimming and J lost 10 bases, with 13 bases between them. The method was immunoSEQ multiplex PCR; TCRdb's version includes in-frame clones alone and lacks a portion of them. This sample has more than 150,000 clones, with roughly 88% found just once. V and J are TRBV30 and TRBJ1-6; TRBD1 is a possible D gene (5 bases). The sample comprised peripheral blood. The receptor was isolated from a woman in her 50s with acute or convalescent COVID-19. CDR3 amino acids: CAWSVPGLGSPLHF. Written as DNA, the CDR3 is TGTGCCTGGAGTGTCCCAGGGTTGGGGTCACCCCTCCACTTT.